Below, one TCR beta chain is given with its context. The germline gives CDR1 KGHDR, CDR2 SFDVKD. The ends were cut back, 0 bases at V and 2 bases at J, with 7 bases in the middle. The CDR3 runs to 14 residues. This specimen comes from a study of control samples from healthy donors and cancer patients. Repertoires were generated with immunoSEQ multiplex PCR, while TCRdb's copy carries only in-frame clones and drops some. The sample includes around 82,000 clones, approximately 89% seen only once; the top ten take 20% to 25%. The sample consisted of blood. This sequence originates from a man aged 45 to 65 in good health. The chain links TRBV24-1 to TRBJ2-7; D ambiguous. The CDR3: CATSDLKVPYEQYF. Written as DNA, the CDR3 is TGTGCCACCAGTGATTTGAAGGTTCCCTACGAGCAGTACTTC.